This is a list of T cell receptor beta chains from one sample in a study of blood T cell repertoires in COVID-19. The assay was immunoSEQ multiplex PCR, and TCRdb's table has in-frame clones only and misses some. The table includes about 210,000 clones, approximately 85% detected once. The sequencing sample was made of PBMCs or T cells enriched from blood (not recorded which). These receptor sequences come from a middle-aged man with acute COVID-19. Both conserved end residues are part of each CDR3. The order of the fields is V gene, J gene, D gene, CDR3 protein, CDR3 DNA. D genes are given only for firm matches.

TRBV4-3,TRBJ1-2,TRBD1,CASSRDWTGADGYTF,TGCGCCAGCAGCCGGGACTGGACAGGAGCGGATGGCTACACCTTC
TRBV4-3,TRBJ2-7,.,CASSQRQATF,TGCGCCAGCAGCCAACGACAGGCCACCTTC
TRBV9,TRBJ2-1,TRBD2,CASSVGGAGVEQFF,TGTGCCAGCAGCGTAGGTGGAGCGGGAGTTGAGCAGTTCTTC
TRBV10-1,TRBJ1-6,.,CASAQGNSSPLHF,TGCGCCAGCGCCCAGGGGAATAGTTCACCCCTCCACTTT
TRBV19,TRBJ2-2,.,CAPTHHRQKNTGELFF,TGTGCCCCAACCCATCACAGACAAAAGAACACCGGGGAGCTGTTTTTT
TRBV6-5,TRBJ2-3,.,CASWGAVRDTQYF,TGTGCCAGCTGGGGCGCGGTCAGGGATACGCAGTATTTT
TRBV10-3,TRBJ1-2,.,CAISAGASGYTF,TGTGCCATCAGTGCAGGGGCAAGTGGCTACACCTTC
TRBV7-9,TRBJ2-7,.,CASSFSTYEQYF,TGTGCCAGCAGCTTTTCTACCTACGAGCAGTACTTC
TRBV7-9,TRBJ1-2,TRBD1,CASSLWTGAVLYGYTF,TGTGCCAGCAGCCTTTGGACAGGAGCGGTCCTATATGGCTACACCTTC
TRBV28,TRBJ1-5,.,CASSAPDGGHQPQHF,TGTGCCAGCAGTGCCCCGGATGGGGGCCATCAGCCCCAGCATTTT